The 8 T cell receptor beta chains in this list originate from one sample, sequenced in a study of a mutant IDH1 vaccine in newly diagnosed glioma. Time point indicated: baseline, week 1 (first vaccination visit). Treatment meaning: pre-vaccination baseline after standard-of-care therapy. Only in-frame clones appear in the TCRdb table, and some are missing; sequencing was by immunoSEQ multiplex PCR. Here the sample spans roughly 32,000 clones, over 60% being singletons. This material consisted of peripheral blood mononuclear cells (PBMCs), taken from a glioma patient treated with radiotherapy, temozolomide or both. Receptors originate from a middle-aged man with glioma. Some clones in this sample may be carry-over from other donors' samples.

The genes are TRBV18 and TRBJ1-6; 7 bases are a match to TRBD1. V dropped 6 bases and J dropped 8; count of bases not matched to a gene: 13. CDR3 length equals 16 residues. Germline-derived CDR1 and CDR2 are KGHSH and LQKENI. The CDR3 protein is CASSLKIQGLDSPLHF. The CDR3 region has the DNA TGTGCCAGCTCCCTAAAGATACAGGGGCTGGATTCACCCCTCCACTTT.

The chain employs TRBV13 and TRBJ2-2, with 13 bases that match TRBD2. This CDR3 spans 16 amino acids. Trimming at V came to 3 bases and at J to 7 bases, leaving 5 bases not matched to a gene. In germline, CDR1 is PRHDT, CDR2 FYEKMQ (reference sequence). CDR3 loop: CASSLTSGGSRGELFF. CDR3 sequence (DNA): TGTGCCAGCAGCTTGACTAGCGGGGGGAGTCGCGGGGAGCTGTTTTTT.

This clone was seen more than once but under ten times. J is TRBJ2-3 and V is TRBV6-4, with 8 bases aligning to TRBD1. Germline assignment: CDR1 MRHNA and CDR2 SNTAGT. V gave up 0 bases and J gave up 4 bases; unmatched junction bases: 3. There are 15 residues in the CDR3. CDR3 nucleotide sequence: TGTGCCAGCAGTGACTCATCAGGGGGCTCAGATACGCAGTATTTT. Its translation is CASSDSSGGSDTQYF.

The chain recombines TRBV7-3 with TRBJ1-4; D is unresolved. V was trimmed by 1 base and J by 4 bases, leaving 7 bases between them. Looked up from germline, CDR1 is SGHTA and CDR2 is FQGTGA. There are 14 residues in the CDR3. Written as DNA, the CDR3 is TGTGCCAGCAGCTTAAGCGCAGATAATGAAAAACTGTTTTTT. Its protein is CASSLSADNEKLFF. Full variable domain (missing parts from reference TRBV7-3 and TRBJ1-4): GAGVSQTPSNKVTEKGKYVELRCDPISGHTALYWYRQSLGQGPEFLIYFQGTGAADDSGLPNDRFFAVRPEGSVSTLKIQRTERGDSAVYLCASSLSADNEKLFFGSGTQLSVL.

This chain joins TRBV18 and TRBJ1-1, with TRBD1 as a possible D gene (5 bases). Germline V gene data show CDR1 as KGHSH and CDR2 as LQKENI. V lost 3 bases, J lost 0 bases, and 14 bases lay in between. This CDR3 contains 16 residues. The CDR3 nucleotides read TGTGCCAGCTCACCCCGTTCCACAGGAATGAACACTGAAGCTTTCTTT. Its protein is CASSPRSTGMNTEAFF.

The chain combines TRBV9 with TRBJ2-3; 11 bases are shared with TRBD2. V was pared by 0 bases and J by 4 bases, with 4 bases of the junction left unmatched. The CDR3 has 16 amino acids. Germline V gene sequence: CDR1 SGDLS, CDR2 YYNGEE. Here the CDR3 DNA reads TGTGCCAGCAGCGTAGCTAGCGGGGGGCAGGCAGATACGCAGTATTTT. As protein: CASSVASGGQADTQYF.

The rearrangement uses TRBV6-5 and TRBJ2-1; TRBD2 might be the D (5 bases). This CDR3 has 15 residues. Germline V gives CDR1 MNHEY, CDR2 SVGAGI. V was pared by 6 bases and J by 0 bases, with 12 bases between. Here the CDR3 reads CASRSGGASYNEQFF. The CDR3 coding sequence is TGTGCCAGCAGATCCGGAGGAGCCTCCTACAATGAGCAGTTCTTC.

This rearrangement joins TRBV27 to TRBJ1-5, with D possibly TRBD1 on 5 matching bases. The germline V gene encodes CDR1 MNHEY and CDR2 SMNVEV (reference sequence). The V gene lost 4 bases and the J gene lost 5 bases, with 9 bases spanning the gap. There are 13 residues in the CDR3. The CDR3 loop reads CASSWGRDQPQHF. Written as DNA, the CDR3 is TGTGCCAGCAGTTGGGGCAGGGATCAGCCCCAGCATTTT.